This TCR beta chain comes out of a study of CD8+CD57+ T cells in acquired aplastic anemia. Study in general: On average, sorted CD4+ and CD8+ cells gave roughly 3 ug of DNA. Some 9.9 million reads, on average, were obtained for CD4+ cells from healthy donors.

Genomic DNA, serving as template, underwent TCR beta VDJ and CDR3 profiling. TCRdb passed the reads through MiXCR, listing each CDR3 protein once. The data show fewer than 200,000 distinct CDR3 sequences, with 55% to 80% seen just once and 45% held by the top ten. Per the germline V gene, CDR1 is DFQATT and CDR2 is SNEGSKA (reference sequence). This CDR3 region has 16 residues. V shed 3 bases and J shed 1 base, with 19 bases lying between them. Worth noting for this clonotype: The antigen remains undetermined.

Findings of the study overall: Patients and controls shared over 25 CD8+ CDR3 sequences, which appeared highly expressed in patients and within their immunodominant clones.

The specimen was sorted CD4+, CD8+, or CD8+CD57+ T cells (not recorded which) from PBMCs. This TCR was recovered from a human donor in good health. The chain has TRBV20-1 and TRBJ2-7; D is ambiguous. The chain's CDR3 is CSARRPDRRTSYEQYF. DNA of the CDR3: TGCAGTGCTAGGCGGCCAGATAGGCGAACTTCCTACGAGCAGTACTTC.